This T cell receptor beta chain came from a study of blood T cell repertoires in COVID-19. The overall study: The United States, Italy and Spain supplied acute and convalescent COVID-19 samples. T cells, B-cell-depleted T cells, or PBMCs supplied cDNA or gDNA.

The authors' processing: Amplification of reference gene primers provided the estimated nucleated cell counts. The table came from immunoSEQ multiplex PCR; TCRdb's copy has only in-frame clones and leaves some out. V and J calls plus clone size are reproduced from that table; the DNA served to infer D and trimming. The sample has about 68,000 clones; almost 85% are singletons. There are 16 residues in the CDR3. The J segment lost 2 bases and the V segment lost 2 bases, leaving 4 bases of the junction unmatched. Germline CDR1 and CDR2: SGDLS and YYNGEE. This TCR was sampled from a man aged 50 to 60 with acute or convalescent COVID-19. The specimen sequenced was peripheral blood. The V and J genes are TRBV9 and TRBJ2-1; 10 bases line up with TRBD1. The CDR3 DNA reads as TGTGCCAGCAGCGTGAGTGGACAGGGGGCCTACAATGAGCAGTTCTTC. This gives the protein CASSVSGQGAYNEQFF.